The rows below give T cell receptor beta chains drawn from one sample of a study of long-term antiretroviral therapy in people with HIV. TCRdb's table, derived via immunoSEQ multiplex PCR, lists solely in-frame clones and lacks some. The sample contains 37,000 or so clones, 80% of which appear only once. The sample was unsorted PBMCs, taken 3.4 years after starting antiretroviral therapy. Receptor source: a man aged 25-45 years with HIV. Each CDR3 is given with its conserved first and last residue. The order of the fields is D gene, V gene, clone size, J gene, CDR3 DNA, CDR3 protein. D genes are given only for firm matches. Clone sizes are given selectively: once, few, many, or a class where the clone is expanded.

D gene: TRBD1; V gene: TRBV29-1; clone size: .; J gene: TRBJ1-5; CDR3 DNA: TGCAGCGTTGAGGGACAGTGGGGGCAGCCCCAGCATTTT; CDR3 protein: CSVEGQWGQPQHF
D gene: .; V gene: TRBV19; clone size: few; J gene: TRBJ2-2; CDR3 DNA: TGTGCCAGTAGTCCGTCGGCGGACCGGGAGCTGTTTTTT; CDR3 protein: CASSPSADRELFF
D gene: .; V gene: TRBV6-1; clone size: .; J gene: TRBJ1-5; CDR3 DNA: TGTGCCAGCAGTCTAGATTATAGCAATCAGCCCCAGCATTTT; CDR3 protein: CASSLDYSNQPQHF
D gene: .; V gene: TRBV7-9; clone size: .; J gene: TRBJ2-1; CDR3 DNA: TGTGCCAGCAGCTTTCTGACAGACTCCAATGAGCAGTTCTTC; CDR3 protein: CASSFLTDSNEQFF
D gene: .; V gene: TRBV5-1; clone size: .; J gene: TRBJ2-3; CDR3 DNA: TGCGCCAGCAGCACCACAGATACGCAGTATTTT; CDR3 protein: CASSTTDTQYF
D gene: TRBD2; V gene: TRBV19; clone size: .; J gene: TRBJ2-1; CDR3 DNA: TGTGCCAGTAGTCCTAGCGGGAGGTTCTCCTACAATGAGCAGTTCTTC; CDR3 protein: CASSPSGRFSYNEQFF
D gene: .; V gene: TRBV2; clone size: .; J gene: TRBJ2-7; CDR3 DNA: TGTGCCAGCAGGGCGGGAAAGGGGGCCGAGCAGTACTTC; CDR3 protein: CASRAGKGAEQYF
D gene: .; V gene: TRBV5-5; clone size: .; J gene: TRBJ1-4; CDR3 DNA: TGTGCCAGCAGCCCTATCAGGGCAGCTGATTATGAAAAACTGTTTTTT; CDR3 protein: CASSPIRAADYEKLFF
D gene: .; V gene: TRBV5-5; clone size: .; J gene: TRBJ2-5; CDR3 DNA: TGTGCCAGCAGCGACACGAAGCGACTGGGCCAAGAGACCCAGTACTTC; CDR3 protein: CASSDTKRLGQETQYF
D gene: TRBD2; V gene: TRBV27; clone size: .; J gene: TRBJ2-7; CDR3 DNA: TGTGCCCCGCGGGAGGGAGGGACCTACGAGCAGTACTTC; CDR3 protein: CAPREGGTYEQYF
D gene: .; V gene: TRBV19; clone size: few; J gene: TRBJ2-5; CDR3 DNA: TGTGCCAGGATCGGTTACCGAGGGGACCAAGAGACCCAGTACTTC; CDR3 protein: CARIGYRGDQETQYF
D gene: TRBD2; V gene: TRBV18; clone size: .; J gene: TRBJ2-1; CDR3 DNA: TGTGCCAGCTCACAAGCGGGAGGTTTCTACAATGAGCAGTTCTTC; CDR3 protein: CASSQAGGFYNEQFF
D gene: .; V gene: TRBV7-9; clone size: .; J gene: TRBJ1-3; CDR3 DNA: TGTGCCAGCAGTCCCCCAGATGTGGACTACTCTGGAAACACCATATATTTT; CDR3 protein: CASSPPDVDYSGNTIYF
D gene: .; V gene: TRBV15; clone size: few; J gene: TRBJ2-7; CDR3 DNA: TGTGCCACCAGCAGAGATCCAACAGCAATCAACTACGAGCAGTACTTC; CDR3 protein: CATSRDPTAINYEQYF
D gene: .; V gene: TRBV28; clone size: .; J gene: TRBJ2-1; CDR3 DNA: TGTGCCAGCATTACACGGGAGAGCGGGTACAATGAGCAGTTCTTC; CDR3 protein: CASITRESGYNEQFF
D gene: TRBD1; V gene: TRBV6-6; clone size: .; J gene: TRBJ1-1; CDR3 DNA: TGTGCCAGCACTTCGGGGGACAGGACACCGAACACTGAAGCTTTCTTT; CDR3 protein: CASTSGDRTPNTEAFF
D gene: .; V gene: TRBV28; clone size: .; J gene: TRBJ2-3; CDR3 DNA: TGTGCCAGCAGTTTACCCGGGGGCTCGGGCACAGATACGCAGTATTTT; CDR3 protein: CASSLPGGSGTDTQYF
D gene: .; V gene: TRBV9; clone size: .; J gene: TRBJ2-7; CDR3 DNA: TGTGCCAGCAGCGTTGCCCAGGGGCCTTCCTACGAGCAGTACTTC; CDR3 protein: CASSVAQGPSYEQYF
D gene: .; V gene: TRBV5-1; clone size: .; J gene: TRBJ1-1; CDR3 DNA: TGCGCCAGCAGCTTGGTGGGGGGCCTGAACACTGAAGCTTTCTTT; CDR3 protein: CASSLVGGLNTEAFF
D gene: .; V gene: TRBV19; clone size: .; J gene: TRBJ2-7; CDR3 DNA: TGTGCCAGTACCAAAGGGAGGAATTCACTAGGCGAGCAGTACTTC; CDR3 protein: CASTKGRNSLGEQYF
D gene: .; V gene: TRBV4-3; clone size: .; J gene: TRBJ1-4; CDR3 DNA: TGCGCCAGCAGCTCTGCCAAAACGTGGGATGAAAAACTGTTTTTT; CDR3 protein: CASSSAKTWDEKLFF
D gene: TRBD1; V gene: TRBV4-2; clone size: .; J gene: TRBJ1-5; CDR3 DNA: TGTGCCAGCAGCCAAGCTTCAGGGGGATATCAGCCCCAGCATTTT; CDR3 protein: CASSQASGGYQPQHF
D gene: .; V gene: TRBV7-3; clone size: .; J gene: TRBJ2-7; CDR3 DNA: TGTGCCAGCAGCCTCGGACCAGGGGACAACGAGCAGTACTTC; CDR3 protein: CASSLGPGDNEQYF
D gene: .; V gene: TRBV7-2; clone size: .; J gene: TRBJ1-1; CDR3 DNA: TGTGCCAGCAGACGAGATATAACAGGGCGGGCTGAAGCTTTCTTT; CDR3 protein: CASRRDITGRAEAFF
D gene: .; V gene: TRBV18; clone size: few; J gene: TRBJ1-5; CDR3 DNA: TGTGCCAGCTCACCTTTGGGGGGACTGTTTAGCAATCAGCCCCAGCATTTT; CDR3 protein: CASSPLGGLFSNQPQHF
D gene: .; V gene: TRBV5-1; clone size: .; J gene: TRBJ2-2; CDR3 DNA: TGCGCCAGCAGCTTGCTGGAACAGAACACCGGGGAGCTGTTTTTT; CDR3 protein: CASSLLEQNTGELFF
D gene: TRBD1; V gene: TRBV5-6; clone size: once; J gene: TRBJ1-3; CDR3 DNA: TGTGCCAGCAGCTCGATACAGGGGGACTCTGGAAACACCATATATTTT; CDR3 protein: CASSSIQGDSGNTIYF
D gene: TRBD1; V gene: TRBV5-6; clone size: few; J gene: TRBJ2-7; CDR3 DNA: TGTGCCAGCAGCGCAGGGCCCGGGACAGTCTCCTACGAGCAGTACTTC; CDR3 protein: CASSAGPGTVSYEQYF
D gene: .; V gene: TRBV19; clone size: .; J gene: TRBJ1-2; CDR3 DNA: TGTGCCAGTAGTATAGGGTTTCCAGGGAACTATGGCTACACCTTC; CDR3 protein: CASSIGFPGNYGYTF
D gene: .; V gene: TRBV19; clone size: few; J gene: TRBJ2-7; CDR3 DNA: TGTGCCAGTGCGGACACCGCCGAGCAGTACTTC; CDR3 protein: CASADTAEQYF
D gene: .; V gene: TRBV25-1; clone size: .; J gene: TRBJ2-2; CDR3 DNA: TGTGCCAGCAGTGGTCACGGGGGGAACACCGGGGAGCTGTTTTTT; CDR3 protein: CASSGHGGNTGELFF
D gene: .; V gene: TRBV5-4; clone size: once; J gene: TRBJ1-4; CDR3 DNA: TGTGCCAGCAGCGGAACCGGGACCCTGGGTGAAAAACTGTTTTTT; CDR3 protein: CASSGTGTLGEKLFF
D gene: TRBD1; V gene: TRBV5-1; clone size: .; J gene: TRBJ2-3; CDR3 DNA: TGCGCCAGCAGCGGAGGGACAGGGAGCACAGATACGCAGTATTTT; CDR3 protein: CASSGGTGSTDTQYF
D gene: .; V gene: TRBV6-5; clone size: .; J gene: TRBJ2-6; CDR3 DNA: TGTGCCAGCAAGTCATCTGGTACTGGGGCCAACGTCCTGACTTTC; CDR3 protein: CASKSSGTGANVLTF
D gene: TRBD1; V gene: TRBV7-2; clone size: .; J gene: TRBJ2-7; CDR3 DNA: TGTGCCAGCAGCTTCCGGGACAGGCCCTACGAGCAGTACTTC; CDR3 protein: CASSFRDRPYEQYF
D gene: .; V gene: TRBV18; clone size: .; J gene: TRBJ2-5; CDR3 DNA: TGTGCCAGCTCACCACCGGGACTCCAAGAGACCCAGTACTTC; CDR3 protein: CASSPPGLQETQYF
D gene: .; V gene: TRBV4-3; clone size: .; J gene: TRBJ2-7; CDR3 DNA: TGCGCCAGCAGCCCTCAGTCGGGGGGCAGAGACGAGCAGTACTTC; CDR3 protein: CASSPQSGGRDEQYF
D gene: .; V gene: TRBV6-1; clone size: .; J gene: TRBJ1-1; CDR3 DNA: TGTGCCAGCAGTGGCAGGAAGAACACTGAAGCTTTCTTT; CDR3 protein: CASSGRKNTEAFF
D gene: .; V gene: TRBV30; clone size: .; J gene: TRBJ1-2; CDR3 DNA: TGTGCCCTCCGCCCCAAGGCCGGCTCCTATGGCTACACCTTC; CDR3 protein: CALRPKAGSYGYTF
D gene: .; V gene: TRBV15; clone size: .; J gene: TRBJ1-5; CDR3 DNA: TGTGCCACCAGCAGAGCTGGGGTGCGTAATCAGCCCCAGCATTTT; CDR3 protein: CATSRAGVRNQPQHF